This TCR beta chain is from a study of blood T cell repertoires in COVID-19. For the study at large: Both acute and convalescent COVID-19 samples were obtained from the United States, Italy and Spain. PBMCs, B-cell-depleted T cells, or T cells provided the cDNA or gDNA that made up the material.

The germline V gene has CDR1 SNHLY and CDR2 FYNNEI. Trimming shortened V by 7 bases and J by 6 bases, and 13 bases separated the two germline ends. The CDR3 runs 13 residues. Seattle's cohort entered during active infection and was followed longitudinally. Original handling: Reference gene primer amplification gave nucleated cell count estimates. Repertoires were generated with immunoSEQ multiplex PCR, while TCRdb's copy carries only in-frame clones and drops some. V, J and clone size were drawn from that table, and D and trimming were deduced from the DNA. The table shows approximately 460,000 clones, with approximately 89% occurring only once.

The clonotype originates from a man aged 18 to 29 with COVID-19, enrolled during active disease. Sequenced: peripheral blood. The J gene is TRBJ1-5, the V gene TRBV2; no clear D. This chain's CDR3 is CASKGLGGQPQHF. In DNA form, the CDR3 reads TGTGCCAGCAAAGGACTTGGCGGTCAGCCCCAGCATTTT.